The 21 T cell receptor beta chains in this list originate from one sample, sequenced in a study of shared clonotypes between healthy human individuals. Here immunoSEQ multiplex PCR was the method, and the copy in TCRdb shows in-frame clones only, minus some. The sample has fewer than 700,000 clones, approximately 96% seen once. Naive CD8 cells lacked CD45RO and underwent positive selection for CCR7, leaving out terminally differentiated effector memory CD45RA+ cells. The sample taken for sequencing was naive CD8+ T cells sorted from blood. All receptors come from a woman between 25 and 40 years old in good health.

The chain combines TRBV9 with TRBJ2-7; 10 bases match TRBD1. The V and J ends lost 0 bases and 7 bases, in that order; junction bases with no gene match: 7. Germline CDR1 and CDR2: SGDLS and YYNGEE. This CDR3 has 15 residues. CDR3 residues: CASSVGSGTGVEQYF. CDR3 nucleotide sequence: TGTGCCAGCAGCGTAGGTTCAGGGACAGGGGTTGAGCAGTACTTC.

The genes are TRBV7-8 and TRBJ1-5, with D unresolved. The CDR3 sequence is 13 residues long. Per germline, CDR1 SGHVS and CDR2 FQNEAQ. V gave up 7 bases and J gave up 7 bases, with 14 bases separating them. The CDR3 loop reads CASNPGGRQPQHF. The CDR3 region has the DNA TGTGCCAGCAATCCAGGAGGCAGACAGCCCCAGCATTTT.

On this clone itself: Other DNA sequences of this sample code for an identical CDR3. This chain uses TRBV2 with TRBJ2-7; no clear D. V was clipped by 5 bases and J by 3 bases, with 5 bases between them. CDR3 length: 11 amino acids. The germline V gene encodes CDR1 SNHLY and CDR2 FYNNEI. The CDR3 nucleotides are TGTGCCAGCAGTTATAGCTACGAGCAGTACTTC. Translation gives CASSYSYEQYF.

This clone showed up just once. The chain recombines TRBV9 with TRBJ1-5; D remains ambiguous. V was trimmed by 0 bases and J by 6 bases, leaving 7 bases between them. Germline V gene data show CDR1 as SGDLS and CDR2 as YYNGEE. The CDR3 covers 13 residues. CDR3 in DNA: TGTGCCAGCAGCGTAGAAGGGAGTCAGCCCCAGCATTTT. It yields the protein CASSVEGSQPQHF.

The rearrangement links TRBV25-1 to TRBJ2-7; the D is unclear. CDR3 size: 13 residues. CDR1 MGHDK and CDR2 SYGVNS come from the germline V gene. V lost 5 bases to trimming and J lost 3 bases, with 11 bases between them. For the CDR3, the DNA is TGTGCCAGCAGTCCAAAGTCTCACTACGAGCAGTACTTC. Residues: CASSPKSHYEQYF.

The chain joins TRBV11-2 to TRBJ1-1; 7 nucleotides line up with TRBD1. The CDR3 loop spans 16 amino acids. CDR1 is SGHAT and CDR2 is FQNNGV in the germline V gene. V shed 2 bases and J 1 base; nucleotides not matched to a gene: 7. The CDR3 sequence: CASSLWGDRENTEAFF. The CDR3 DNA is TGTGCCAGCAGCTTATGGGGCGACAGGGAGAACACTGAAGCTTTCTTT.

V is TRBV27 and J is TRBJ2-2; D remains ambiguous. V dropped 6 bases and J dropped 8 bases, with 10 bases sitting between them. Germline V gene lookup returns CDR1 MNHEY and CDR2 SMNVEV (reference sequence). This CDR3 has 12 amino acids. The CDR3 DNA is TGTGCCAGCAGCCCGCCCATGGGGGAGCTGTTTTTT. Its translation is CASSPPMGELFF.

The V and J genes are TRBV28 and TRBJ2-7; 9 bases match TRBD1. J gave up 4 bases and V 5 bases, and 9 bases lay outside the gene matches. The CDR3 is 15 amino acids. In germline, CDR1 is MDHEN, CDR2 SYDVKM. CDR3 DNA: TGTGCCAGCAGTCTAGGACAGGGGTTAAAATACGAGCAGTACTTC. It encodes CASSLGQGLKYEQYF.

The V and J genes are TRBV5-6 and TRBJ2-7; D gene uncertain. From germline, CDR1 is SGHDT and CDR2 YYEEEE. Trimming pared 4 bases from V and 2 bases from J, leaving 10 bases between. The CDR3 contains 13 residues. CDR3 in amino acids: CASSPGRTYEQYF. CDR3 sequence (DNA): TGTGCCAGCAGCCCCGGACGGACCTACGAGCAGTACTTC.

The chain is built from TRBV6-6 and TRBJ2-5, with D possibly being TRBD2 (6 bases). CDR1 is MNHNY and CDR2 is SVGAGI in the germline V gene (reference sequence). This CDR3 contains 12 residues. V lost 8 bases and J 2 bases, leaving 9 bases between the germline ends. The CDR3 sequence is CASRGSQETQYF. CDR3 bases: TGTGCCAGCCGGGGGTCTCAAGAGACCCAGTACTTC.

The chain combines TRBV6-5 with TRBJ1-1; D remains ambiguous. CDR1 and CDR2 (germline): MNHEY, SVGAGI. V was clipped by 6 bases and J by 2 bases, with 10 bases between them. This CDR3 has 13 amino acids. This CDR3 is CASSLGANTEAFF. The CDR3 DNA is TGTGCCAGCAGCCTAGGAGCTAACACTGAAGCTTTCTTT.

V is TRBV12-5 and J is TRBJ2-7; D not certain. CDR3 length: 14 amino acids. Germline V gives CDR1 LGHNT, CDR2 FRNRAP. V lost 3 bases to trimming and J lost 2 bases, with 11 bases between them. Here the CDR3 reads CASGLGRQPYEQYF. The CDR3 DNA reads TGTGCTAGTGGTTTAGGACGGCAGCCCTACGAGCAGTACTTC. Full variable domain (outside the CDR3, taken from reference TRBV12-5 and TRBJ2-7): DARVTQTPRHKVTEMGQEVTMRCQPILGHNTVFWYRQTMMQGLELLAYFRNRAPLDDSGMPKDRFSAEMPDATLATLKIQPSEPRDSAVYFCASGLGRQPYEQYFGPGTRLTVT.

J is TRBJ2-1 and V is TRBV19; D is unclear. Germline V gene data show CDR1 as LNHDA and CDR2 as SQIVND (reference sequence). Deletions cut 5 bases from V and 8 bases from J, with 16 bases between. CDR3 length: 14 amino acids. In nucleotides, the CDR3 is TGTGCCAGTAGTTGGGTGAGCTCGGGCGATGAGCAGTTCTTC. It encodes CASSWVSSGDEQFF.

The chain combines TRBV5-1 with TRBJ2-7, with 13 bases that match TRBD2. This CDR3 is 18 amino acids long. Germline V gives CDR1 SGHRS, CDR2 YFSETQ. V shed 3 bases, J shed 0 bases, and the junction held 9 bases outside the gene matches. The CDR3 DNA reads TGCGCCAGCAGCTCGGAATGGACTAGCGGGGGTAGCTCCTACGAGCAGTACTTC. Protein product: CASSSEWTSGGSSYEQYF. Combining the CDR3 with reference TRBV5-1 and TRBJ2-7 gives the whole variable domain KAGVTQTPRYLIKTRGQQVTLSCSPISGHRSVSWYQQTPGQGLQFLFEYFSETQRNKGNFPGRFSGRQFSNSRSEMNVSTLELGDSALYLCASSSEWTSGGSSYEQYFGPGTRLTVT.

Comments on this clone: Other DNA sequences within the sample encode an identical CDR3. The chain joins TRBV27 to TRBJ2-7; D ambiguous. The germline gives CDR1 MNHEY, CDR2 SMNVEV (reference sequence). The V end was cut by 3 bases, the J end by 0 bases, with 9 bases between. There are 14 residues in the CDR3. Written as DNA, the CDR3 is TGTGCCAGCAGTTTCGTCGGTAGCTCCTACGAGCAGTACTTC. This translates into CASSFVGSSYEQYF.

The V and J genes are TRBV4-2 and TRBJ2-6; 10 positions agree with TRBD1. V trimming: 4 bases; J trimming: 0 bases; junction bases outside the gene matches: 12. Germline V CDR1 and CDR2: LGHNA, YNFKEQ. CDR3 length: 20 residues. The CDR3 DNA is TGTGCCAGCAGCCTTAGCCGGGACAGGGGTTTCGCCTCTGGGGCCAACGTCCTGACTTTC. It is translated as CASSLSRDRGFASGANVLTF.

The V gene is TRBV28, the J gene TRBJ2-7; tentative D call: TRBD2 (5 bases). From germline, CDR1 is MDHEN and CDR2 SYDVKM. V was trimmed by 10 bases and J by 3 bases, leaving 25 bases between them. This CDR3 has 16 amino acids. The chain's CDR3 is CATQPRTVRPNYEQYF. The CDR3 region has the DNA TGTGCCACCCAGCCCCGGACTGTACGGCCCAACTACGAGCAGTACTTC.

With regard to this clone: This sample includes further DNA sequences coding for the same CDR3. This chain joins TRBV13 and TRBJ2-7; D remains unclear. CDR3 length equals 13 residues. V was clipped by 0 bases and J by 3 bases, with 6 bases between them. Per germline, CDR1 PRHDT and CDR2 FYEKMQ (reference sequence). The CDR3: CASSLGLSYEQYF. The CDR3 coding sequence is TGTGCCAGCAGCTTAGGCCTCAGCTACGAGCAGTACTTC.

This chain joins TRBV5-1 and TRBJ1-1, with unresolved D. This CDR3 has 14 amino acids. Germline CDR1 and CDR2: SGHRS and YFSETQ. V shed 4 bases and J shed 4 bases, with 14 bases lying between them. The CDR3 DNA sequence: TGCGCCAGCAGCGCTGGCAGAGGAGGCACTGAAGCTTTCTTT. Translating gives CASSAGRGGTEAFF.

V gene TRBV7-2 combines with J gene TRBJ2-3; possibly TRBD2 for D (5 bases). Looked up from germline, CDR1 is SGHTA and CDR2 is FQGNSA. V gave up 5 bases and J gave up 2 bases, with 14 bases separating them. The CDR3 runs 15 residues. The CDR3 loop is CASSTRTRTTDTQYF. The CDR3, as DNA: TGTGCCAGCAGCACCCGGACTCGCACCACAGATACGCAGTATTTT.

The rearrangement links TRBV19 to TRBJ1-5; TRBD1 matches 8 bases. Germline V lookup: CDR1 LNHDA, CDR2 SQIVND (reference sequence). The CDR3 runs to 15 residues. V was pared by 7 bases and J by 4 bases, with 9 bases of the junction left unmatched. The CDR3 sequence: CASNSGGQLNQPQHF. CDR3 coding DNA: TGTGCCAGTAATTCAGGGGGCCAACTAAATCAGCCCCAGCATTTT.